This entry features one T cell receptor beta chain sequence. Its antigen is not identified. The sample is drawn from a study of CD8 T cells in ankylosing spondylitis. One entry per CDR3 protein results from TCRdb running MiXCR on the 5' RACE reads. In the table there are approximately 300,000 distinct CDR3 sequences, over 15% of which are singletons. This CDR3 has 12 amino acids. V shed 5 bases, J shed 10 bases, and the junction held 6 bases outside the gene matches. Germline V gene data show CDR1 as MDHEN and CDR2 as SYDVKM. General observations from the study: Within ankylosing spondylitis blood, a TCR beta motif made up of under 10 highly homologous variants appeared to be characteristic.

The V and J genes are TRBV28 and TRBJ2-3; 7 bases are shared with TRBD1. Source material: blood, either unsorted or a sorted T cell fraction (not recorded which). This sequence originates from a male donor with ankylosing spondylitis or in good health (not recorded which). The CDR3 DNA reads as TGTGCCAGCAGTCTGACAGGGAATGCGCAGTATTTT. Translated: CASSLTGNAQYF.